These T cell receptor beta chains were read from a single sample in a study of TIL therapy for anti-PD-1-resistant metastatic lung cancer. Assay: immunoSEQ multiplex PCR; the TCRdb copy retains only in-frame clones and omits some. The data hold about 95,000 clones, with about three fifths observed a single time. Sequencing used tumor tissue, obtained at baseline. The receptors originated from a person between 25 and 79 years old with non-small cell lung cancer. The CDR3 runs from the conserved cysteine through the conserved F or W. A D gene is named only where the DNA matches it firmly. Clone size is not always given. Where it is, it says once, few, many or a class for expanded clones.

j_gene | d_gene | v_gene | abundance | CDR3aa | CDR3nt
TRBJ2-1 | - | TRBV28 | - | CASGTSYNEQFF | TGTGCCAGCGGGACGAGTTACAATGAGCAGTTCTTC
TRBJ2-7 | - | TRBV7-2 | few | CASSRPGTYEQYF | TGTGCCAGCAGCCGCCCCGGCACCTACGAGCAGTACTTC
TRBJ2-7 | - | TRBV19 | - | CASSIDRSYSAYEQYF | TGTGCCAGTAGTATAGATCGGTCTTATTCAGCCTACGAGCAGTACTTC
TRBJ1-6 | TRBD1 | TRBV3-1/TRBV3-2 | few | CASSFNRGTGGSPLHF | TGTGCCAGCAGTTTTAATCGTGGGACAGGGGGCTCACCCCTCCACTTT
TRBJ2-1 | - | TRBV11-3 | - | CASSFGLGEQFF | TGTGCCAGCAGCTTTGGGTTAGGTGAGCAGTTCTTC
TRBJ2-1 | TRBD1 | TRBV11-1 | - | CASTGQGHYNEQFF | TGTGCCAGCACGGGACAGGGGCATTACAATGAGCAGTTCTTC
TRBJ2-3 | TRBD2 | TRBV18 | - | CASSPGTSAITDTQYF | TGTGCCAGCTCACCTGGGACTAGCGCGATCACAGATACGCAGTATTTT
TRBJ2-1 | TRBD2 | TRBV4-1 | once | CASSQDLGGGALYNEQFF | TGCGCCAGCAGCCAAGATTTGGGCGGGGGGGCTTTGTACAATGAGCAGTTCTTC
TRBJ2-2 | - | TRBV27 | - | CASKLGGELFF | TGTGCCAGCAAGCTAGGCGGGGAGCTGTTTTTT
TRBJ2-3 | - | TRBV7-2 | once | CASSLEGVTQYF | TGTGCCAGCAGCTTAGAAGGGGTTACGCAGTATTTT
TRBJ1-5 | TRBD1 | TRBV5-1 | few | CASSLGTGGQPQHF | TGCGCCAGCAGCTTGGGGACAGGGGGACAGCCCCAGCATTTT
TRBJ2-2 | TRBD2 | TRBV7-2 | - | CASSLHGGGAGTGELFF | TGTGCCAGCAGCTTACACGGCGGGGGGGCCGGCACCGGGGAGCTGTTTTTT
TRBJ2-7 | - | TRBV6-2/TRBV6-3 | - | CASSARTRVSYEQYF | TGTGCCAGCAGTGCCCGGACACGGGTTTCCTACGAGCAGTACTTC
TRBJ2-7 | TRBD2 | TRBV3-1/TRBV3-2 | - | CASSKAGLGYEQYF | TGTGCCAGCAGCAAAGCGGGACTGGGCTACGAGCAGTACTTC
TRBJ2-5 | - | TRBV5-4 | - | CASSSDSRSQETQYF | TGTGCCAGCAGCTCCGATTCGAGGTCCCAAGAGACCCAGTACTTC
TRBJ2-2 | TRBD2 | TRBV28 | - | CASILAGAPMHTGELFF | TGTGCCAGCATATTAGCGGGGGCCCCGATGCACACCGGGGAGCTGTTTTTT
TRBJ2-1 | - | TRBV3-1/TRBV3-2 | - | CASSQRGPQFF | TGTGCCAGCAGCCAGAGGGGACCTCAGTTCTTC
TRBJ2-1 | - | TRBV21-1 | - | CASSKAASYLYNEQFF | TGTGCCAGCAGCAAAGCCGCCAGCTACCTTTACAATGAGCAGTTCTTC
TRBJ2-7 | - | TRBV14 | - | CASSQGPQQYF | TGTGCCAGCAGCCAAGGGCCCCAGCAGTACTTC
TRBJ1-6 | TRBD1 | TRBV5-4 | many | CASSSRDRGYNSPLHF | TGTGCCAGCAGCTCCAGGGACAGAGGGTATAATTCACCCCTCCACTTT
TRBJ2-4 | TRBD1 | TRBV5-8 | - | CASTLRGQGVNIQYF | TGTGCCAGCACCTTGCGGGGACAGGGAGTGAACATTCAGTACTTC
TRBJ2-1 | TRBD1 | TRBV7-3 | few | CASSWDRANEQFF | TGTGCCAGCAGCTGGGACAGGGCTAATGAGCAGTTCTTC
TRBJ1-5 | - | TRBV2 | - | CASSEAVAAIAQHF | TGTGCCAGCAGTGAAGCTGTAGCCGCCATAGCCCAGCATTTT
TRBJ1-3 | TRBD1 | TRBV5-4 | - | CASSLTGGAGNTIYF | TGTGCCAGCAGCTTGACAGGGGGCGCTGGAAACACCATATATTTT
TRBJ1-4 | - | TRBV20-1 | - | CSASGTTNEKLFF | TGCAGTGCTAGTGGCACAACTAATGAAAAACTGTTTTTT
TRBJ2-7 | - | TRBV28 | - | CASGRNSYEQYF | TGTGCCAGCGGGAGAAACTCCTACGAGCAGTACTTC
TRBJ2-7 | TRBD2 | TRBV27 | once | CASSPLGSGRLGYYEQYF | TGTGCCAGCAGTCCCTTGGGAAGCGGGAGGCTTGGGTACTACGAGCAGTACTTC
TRBJ2-3 | - | TRBV7-3 | - | CASSRGLGLTDTQYF | TGTGCCAGCAGCCGGGGGCTTGGGTTGACAGATACGCAGTATTTT
TRBJ1-5 | - | TRBV12-3/TRBV12-4 | - | CASSPGRGGIEHF | TGTGCCAGCAGTCCCGGACGAGGAGGGATCGAGCATTTT
TRBJ2-7 | - | TRBV3-1/TRBV3-2 | - | CASSQDLHLNEQYF | TGTGCCAGCAGCCAAGATCTTCATTTAAACGAGCAGTACTTC
TRBJ2-2 | - | TRBV30 | - | CAWSVLGTGELFF | TGTGCCTGGAGTGTACTGGGAACCGGGGAGCTGTTTTTT
TRBJ1-5 | - | TRBV29-1 | - | CSVGTTGGNQPQHF | TGCAGCGTTGGAACTACAGGAGGCAATCAGCCCCAGCATTTT
TRBJ2-5 | - | TRBV18 | - | CASSPPPPRTETQYF | TGTGCCAGCTCACCACCCCCCCCGCGGACAGAGACCCAGTACTTC